This TCR beta chain was captured in a study of T cell repertoires in cytomegalovirus infection (dated 2019 in TCRdb). Describing the broader study: Because public TCR beta signatures pointed to carriage of CMV infection together with the matching HLA type, the HLA type of each donor mattered for the analysis. What the study reported, not specific to this receptor: The ex vivo response was dominated by HLA-C-restricted CMV-specific TCR beta clonotypes, which also provided the single most frequent clonotype in two of eight donors. In both this cohort and an independent roughly 360-donor cohort, the cumulative frequency of public TCR beta family members distinguished carriers of CMV infection plus the relevant HLA type.

This clonotype was detected ten times or more. Its antigen remains undetermined. There are no base qualities to consult, and no much larger clone falls within one base. Sequencing took place on an Illumina HiSeq 1500. Using fastp trimming at Q25 and MiXCR clonotype assembly, TCRdb reanalyzed the public sequencing data and kept in-frame beta chains. Rows are unified per CDR3 protein, each entry keeping the most common DNA and genes. The sample table contains 250,000 to 300,000 distinct CDR3 sequences; only one count was recorded for over 8% of them. The leading ten clones occupy about 16% of the sample. V lost 1 base and J lost 2 bases; the stretch between them is 12 bases long. The cysteine opens and the phenylalanine closes a CDR3 of 17 amino acids. The DNA shown is the 51-base CDR3, in frame from base 1. From a lookup of the germline V gene (reference sequence), CDR1 and CDR2 are LNHNV and YYDKDF.

Sequencing input: PBMCs. The chain was built from TRBV15 and TRBJ2-6, with TRBD1 perhaps the D gene, on 5 matching bases. The TCR was taken from a human donor in good health (CMV status not recorded). Some clones in this sample may be carry-over from other donors' samples. CDR3 sequence: CATSRASSGPGANVLTF. At the DNA level, the sequence is TGTGCCACCAGCAGAGCTTCCTCAGGGCCTGGGGCCAACGTCCTGACTTTC.